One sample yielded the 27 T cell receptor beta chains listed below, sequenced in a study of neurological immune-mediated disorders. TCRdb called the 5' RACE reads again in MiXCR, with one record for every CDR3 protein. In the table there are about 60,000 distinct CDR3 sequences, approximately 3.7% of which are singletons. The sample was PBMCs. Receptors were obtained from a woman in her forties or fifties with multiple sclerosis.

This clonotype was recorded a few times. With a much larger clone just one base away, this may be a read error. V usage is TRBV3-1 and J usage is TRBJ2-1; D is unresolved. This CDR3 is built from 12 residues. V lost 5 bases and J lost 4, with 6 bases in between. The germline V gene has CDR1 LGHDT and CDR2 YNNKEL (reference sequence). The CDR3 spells CASSTLYNEQFF. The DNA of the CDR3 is TGTGCCAGCAGCACCCTTTACAATGAGCAGTTCTTC.

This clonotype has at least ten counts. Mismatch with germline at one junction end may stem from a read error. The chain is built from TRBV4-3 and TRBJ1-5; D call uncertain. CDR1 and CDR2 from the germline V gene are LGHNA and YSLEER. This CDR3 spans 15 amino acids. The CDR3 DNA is TGCGCCAGCAGCCAAGAGAGGGATAGCAATCAGCCCCAGAATTTT. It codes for CASSQERDSNQPQNF.

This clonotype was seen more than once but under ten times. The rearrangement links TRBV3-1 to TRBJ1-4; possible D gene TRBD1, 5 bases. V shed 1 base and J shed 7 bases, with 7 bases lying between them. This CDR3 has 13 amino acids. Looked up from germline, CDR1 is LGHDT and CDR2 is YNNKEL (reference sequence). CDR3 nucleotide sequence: TGTGCCAGCAGCCAAGCAGGGAGTGAAAAACTGTTTTTT. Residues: CASSQAGSEKLFF.

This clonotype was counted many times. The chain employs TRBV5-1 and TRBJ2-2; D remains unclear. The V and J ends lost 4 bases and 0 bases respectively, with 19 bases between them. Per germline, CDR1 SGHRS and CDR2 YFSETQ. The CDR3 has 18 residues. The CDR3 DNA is TGCGCCAGCAGCCTTAGGGTTGGTGGGAACGCGAACACCGGGGAGCTGTTTTTT. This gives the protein CASSLRVGGNANTGELFF.

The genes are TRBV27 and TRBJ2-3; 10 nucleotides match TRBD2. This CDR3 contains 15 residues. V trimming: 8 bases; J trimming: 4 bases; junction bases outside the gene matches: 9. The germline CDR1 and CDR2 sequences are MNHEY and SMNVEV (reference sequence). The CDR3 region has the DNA TGTGCCAGCTCCCCTAGCGGGAGATATGCAGATACGCAGTATTTT. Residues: CASSPSGRYADTQYF.

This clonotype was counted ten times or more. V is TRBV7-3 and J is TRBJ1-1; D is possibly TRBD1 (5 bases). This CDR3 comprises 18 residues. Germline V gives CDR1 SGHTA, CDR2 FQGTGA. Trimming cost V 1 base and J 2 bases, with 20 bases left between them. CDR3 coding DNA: TGTGCCAGCAGCTTAAGGCCCGGTGGACATACGATCAACACTGAAGCTTTCTTT. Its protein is CASSLRPGGHTINTEAFF.

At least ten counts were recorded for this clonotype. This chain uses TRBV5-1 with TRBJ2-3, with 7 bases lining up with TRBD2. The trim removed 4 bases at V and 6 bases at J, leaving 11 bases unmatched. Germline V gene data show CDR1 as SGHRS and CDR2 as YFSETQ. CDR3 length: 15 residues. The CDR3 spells CASSISGRAGDTQYF. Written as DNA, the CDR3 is TGCGCCAGCAGCATTAGCGGGCGGGCCGGGGATACGCAGTATTTT.

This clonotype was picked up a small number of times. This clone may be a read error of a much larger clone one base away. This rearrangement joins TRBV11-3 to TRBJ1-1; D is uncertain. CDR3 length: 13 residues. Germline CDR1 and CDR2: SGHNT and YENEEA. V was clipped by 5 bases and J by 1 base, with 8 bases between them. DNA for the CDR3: TGTGCCAGCAGCCCGGGAAAGAACACTGAAGCTTTCTTT. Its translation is CASSPGKNTEAFF.

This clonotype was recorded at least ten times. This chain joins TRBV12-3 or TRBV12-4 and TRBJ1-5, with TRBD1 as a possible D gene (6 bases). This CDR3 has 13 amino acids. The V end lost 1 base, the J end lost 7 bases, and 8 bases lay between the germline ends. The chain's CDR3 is CASSLGGGQPQHF. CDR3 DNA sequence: TGTGCCAGCAGTTTAGGAGGGGGGCAGCCCCAGCATTTT.

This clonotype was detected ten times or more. CDR3: CASSSNAGQPYGYTF. In nucleotides, the CDR3 is TGTGCCAGCAGCTCTAACGCGGGACAACCCTATGGCTACACCTTC. The chain links TRBV7-3 to TRBJ1-2, with a tentative D call TRBD1 (6 bases). V lost 4 bases, J lost 4 bases, and 16 bases lay in between. From germline, CDR1 is SGHTA and CDR2 FQGTGA. The CDR3 has 15 amino acids.

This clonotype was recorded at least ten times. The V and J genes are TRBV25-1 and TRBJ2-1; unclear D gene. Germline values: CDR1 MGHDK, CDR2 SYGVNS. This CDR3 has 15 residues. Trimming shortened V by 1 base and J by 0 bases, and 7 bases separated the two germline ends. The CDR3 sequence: CASSELESSYNEQFF. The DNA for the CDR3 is TGTGCCAGCAGTGAATTAGAGAGCTCCTACAATGAGCAGTTCTTC. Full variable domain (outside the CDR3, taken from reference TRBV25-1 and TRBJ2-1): EADIYQTPRYLVIGTGKKITLECSQTMGHDKMYWYQQDPGMELHLIHYSYGVNSTEKGDLSSESTVSRIRTEHFPLTLESARPSHTSQYLCASSELESSYNEQFFGPGTRLTVL.

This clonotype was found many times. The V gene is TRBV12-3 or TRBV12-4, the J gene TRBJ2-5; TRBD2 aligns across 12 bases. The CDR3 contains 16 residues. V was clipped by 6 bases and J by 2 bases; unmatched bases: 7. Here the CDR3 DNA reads TGTGCCAGCAGCCCTTCCCTAGCGGGAGGGCAAGAGACCCAGTACTTC. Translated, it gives CASSPSLAGGQETQYF.

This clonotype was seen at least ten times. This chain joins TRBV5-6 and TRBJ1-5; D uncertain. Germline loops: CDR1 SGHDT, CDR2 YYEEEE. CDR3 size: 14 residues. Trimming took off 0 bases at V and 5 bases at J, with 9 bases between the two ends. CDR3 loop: CASSLAGRDQPQHF. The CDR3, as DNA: TGTGCCAGCAGCTTGGCCGGGAGGGATCAGCCCCAGCATTTT. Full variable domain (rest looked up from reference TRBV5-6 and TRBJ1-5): DAGVTQSPTHLIKTRGQQVTLRCSPKSGHDTVSWYQQALGQGPQFIFQYYEEEERQRGNFPDRFSGHQFPNYSSELNVNALLLGDSALYLCASSLAGRDQPQHFGDGTRLSIL.

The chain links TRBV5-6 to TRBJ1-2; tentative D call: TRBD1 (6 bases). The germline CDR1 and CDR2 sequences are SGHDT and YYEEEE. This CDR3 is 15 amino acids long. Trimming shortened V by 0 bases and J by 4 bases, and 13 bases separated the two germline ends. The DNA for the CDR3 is TGTGCCAGCAGCTTGGTGGAACAGGGAGTCTATGGCTACACCTTC. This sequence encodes CASSLVEQGVYGYTF.

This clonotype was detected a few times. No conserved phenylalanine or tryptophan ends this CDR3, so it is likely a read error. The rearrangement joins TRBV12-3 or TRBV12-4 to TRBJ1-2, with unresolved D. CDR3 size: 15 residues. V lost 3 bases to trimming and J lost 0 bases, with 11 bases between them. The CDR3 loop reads CASSLQRSTNYGYTI. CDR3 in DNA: TGTGCCAGCAGTTTGCAACGGTCGACTAACTATGGCTACACCATC.

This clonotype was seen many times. CDR3 nucleotide sequence: TGTGCCAGCAGTCCTGCCCTAGCGGGAGACACAGATACGCAGTATTTT. Translating it yields CASSPALAGDTDTQYF. The rearrangement links TRBV12-3 or TRBV12-4 to TRBJ2-3; 10 nucleotides match TRBD2. V was clipped by 5 bases and J by 2 bases; unmatched bases: 7. The CDR3 is made up of 16 amino acids.

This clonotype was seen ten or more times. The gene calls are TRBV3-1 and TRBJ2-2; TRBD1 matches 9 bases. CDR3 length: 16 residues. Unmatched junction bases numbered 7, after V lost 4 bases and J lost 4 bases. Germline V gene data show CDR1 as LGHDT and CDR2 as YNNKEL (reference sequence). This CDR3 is CASSPRGTGSTGELFF. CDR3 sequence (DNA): TGTGCCAGCAGCCCGCGGGGGACAGGGAGCACCGGGGAGCTGTTTTTT.

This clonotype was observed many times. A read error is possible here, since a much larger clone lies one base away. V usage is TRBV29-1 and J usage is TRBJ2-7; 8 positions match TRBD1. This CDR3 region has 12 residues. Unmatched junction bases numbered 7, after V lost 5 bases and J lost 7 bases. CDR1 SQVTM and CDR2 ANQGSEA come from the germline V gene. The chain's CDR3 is CSVQGAAEEQYF. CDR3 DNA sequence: TGCAGCGTTCAGGGGGCGGCTGAAGAGCAGTACTTC.

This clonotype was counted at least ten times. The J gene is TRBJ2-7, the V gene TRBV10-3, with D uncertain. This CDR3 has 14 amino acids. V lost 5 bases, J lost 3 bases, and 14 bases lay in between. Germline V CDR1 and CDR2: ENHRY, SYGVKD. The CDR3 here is CAISNKTNSYEQYF. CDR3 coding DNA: TGTGCCATCAGTAACAAAACCAACAGCTACGAGCAGTACTTC.

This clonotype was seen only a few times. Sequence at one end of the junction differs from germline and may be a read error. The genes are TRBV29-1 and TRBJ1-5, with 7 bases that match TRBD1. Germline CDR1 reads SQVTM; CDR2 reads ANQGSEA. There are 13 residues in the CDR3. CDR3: CSVGGQDNQPQNF. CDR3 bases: TGCAGCGTCGGAGGACAGGACAATCAGCCCCAGAATTTT.

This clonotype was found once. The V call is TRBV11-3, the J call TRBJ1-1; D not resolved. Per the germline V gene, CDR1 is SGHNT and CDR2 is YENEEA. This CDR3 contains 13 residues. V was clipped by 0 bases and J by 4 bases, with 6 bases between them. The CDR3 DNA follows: TGTGCCAGCAGCTTAGAGGTGGGCACTGAAGCTTTCTTT. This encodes CASSLEVGTEAFF. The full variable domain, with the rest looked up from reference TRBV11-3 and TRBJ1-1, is EAGVVQSPRYKIIEKKQPVAFWCNPISGHNTLYWYLQNLGQGPELLIRYENEEAVDDSQLPKDRFSAERLKGVDSTLKIQPAELGDSAVYLCASSLEVGTEAFFGQGTRLTVV.

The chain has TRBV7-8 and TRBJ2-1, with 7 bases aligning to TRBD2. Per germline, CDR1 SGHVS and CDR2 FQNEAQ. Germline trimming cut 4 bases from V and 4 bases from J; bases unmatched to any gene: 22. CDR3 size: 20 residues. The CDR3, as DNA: TGTGCCAGCAGCTCTCCGCCTGACGGGAGGATCATTCTTACTTACAATGAGCAGTTCTTC. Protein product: CASSSPPDGRIILTYNEQFF.

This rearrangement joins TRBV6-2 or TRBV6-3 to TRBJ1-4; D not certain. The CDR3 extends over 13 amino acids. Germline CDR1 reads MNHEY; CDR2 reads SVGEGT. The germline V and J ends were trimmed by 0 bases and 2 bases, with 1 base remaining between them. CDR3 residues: CASSYSTNEKLFF. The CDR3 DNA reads TGTGCCAGCAGTTACTCGACTAATGAAAAACTGTTTTTT.

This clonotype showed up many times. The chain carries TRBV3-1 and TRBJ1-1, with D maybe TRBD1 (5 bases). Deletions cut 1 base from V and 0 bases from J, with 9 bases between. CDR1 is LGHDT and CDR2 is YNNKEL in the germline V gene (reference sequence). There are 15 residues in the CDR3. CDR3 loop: CASSQVGTLNTEAFF. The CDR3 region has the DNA TGTGCCAGCAGCCAAGTTGGGACGCTGAACACTGAAGCTTTCTTT.

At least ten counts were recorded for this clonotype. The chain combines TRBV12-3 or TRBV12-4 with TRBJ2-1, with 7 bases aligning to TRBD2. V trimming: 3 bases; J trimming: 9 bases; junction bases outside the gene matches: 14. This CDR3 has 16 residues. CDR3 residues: CASSFPKRDGGGEQFF. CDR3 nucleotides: TGTGCCAGCAGTTTTCCGAAGCGGGACGGGGGAGGTGAGCAGTTCTTC.

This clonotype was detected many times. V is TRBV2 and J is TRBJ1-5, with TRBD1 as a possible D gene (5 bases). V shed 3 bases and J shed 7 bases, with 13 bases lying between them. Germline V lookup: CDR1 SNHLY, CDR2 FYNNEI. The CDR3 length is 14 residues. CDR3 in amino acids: CASSEIRVGQPQHF. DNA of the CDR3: TGTGCCAGCAGTGAGATCAGGGTAGGGCAGCCCCAGCATTTT.

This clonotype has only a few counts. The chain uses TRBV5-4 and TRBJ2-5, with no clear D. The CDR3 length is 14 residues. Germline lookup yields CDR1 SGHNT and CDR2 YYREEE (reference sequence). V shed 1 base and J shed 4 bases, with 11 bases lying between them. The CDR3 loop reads CASSLWGGSETQYF. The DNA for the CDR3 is TGTGCCAGCAGCTTGTGGGGTGGGTCAGAGACCCAGTACTTC. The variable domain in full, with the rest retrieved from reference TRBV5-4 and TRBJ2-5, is ETGVTQSPTHLIKTRGQQVTLRCSSQSGHNTVSWYQQALGQGPQFIFQYYREEENGRGNFPPRFSGLQFPNYSSELNVNALELDDSALYLCASSLWGGSETQYFGPGTRLLVL.